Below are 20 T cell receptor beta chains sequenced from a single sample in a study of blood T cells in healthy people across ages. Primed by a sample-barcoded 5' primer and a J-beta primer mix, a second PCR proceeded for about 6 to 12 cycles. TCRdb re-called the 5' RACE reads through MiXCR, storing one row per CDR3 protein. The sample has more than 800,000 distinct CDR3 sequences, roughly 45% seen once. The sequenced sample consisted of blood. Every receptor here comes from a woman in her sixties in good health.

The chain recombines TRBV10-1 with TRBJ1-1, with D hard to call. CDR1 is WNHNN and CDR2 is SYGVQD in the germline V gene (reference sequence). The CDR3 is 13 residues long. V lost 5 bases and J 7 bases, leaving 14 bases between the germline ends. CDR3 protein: CASSPSGGGEAFF. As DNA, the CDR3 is TGCGCCAGCAGTCCCTCCGGTGGCGGTGAAGCTTTCTTT.

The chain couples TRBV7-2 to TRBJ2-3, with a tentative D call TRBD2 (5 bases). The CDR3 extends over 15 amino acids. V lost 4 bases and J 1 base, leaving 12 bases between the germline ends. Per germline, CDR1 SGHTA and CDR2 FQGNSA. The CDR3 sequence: CASSSKRPRTDTQYF. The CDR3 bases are TGTGCCAGCAGCTCCAAGCGGCCCCGCACAGATACGCAGTATTTT. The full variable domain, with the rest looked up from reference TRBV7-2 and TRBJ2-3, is GAGVSQSPSNKVTEKGKDVELRCDPISGHTALYWYRQSLGQGLEFLIYFQGNSAPDKSGLPSDRFSAERTGGSVSTLTIQRTQQEDSAVYLCASSSKRPRTDTQYFGPGTRLTVL.

DNA for the CDR3: TGTGCCAGCAGCCCCGCACTGAACACCGGGGAGCTGTTTTTT. Translated, it gives CASSPALNTGELFF. The chain joins TRBV7-9 to TRBJ2-2; D unclear. Trimming pared 5 bases from V and 1 base from J, leaving 8 bases between. This CDR3 has 14 residues. Germline CDR1 reads SEHNR; CDR2 reads FQNEAQ (reference sequence).

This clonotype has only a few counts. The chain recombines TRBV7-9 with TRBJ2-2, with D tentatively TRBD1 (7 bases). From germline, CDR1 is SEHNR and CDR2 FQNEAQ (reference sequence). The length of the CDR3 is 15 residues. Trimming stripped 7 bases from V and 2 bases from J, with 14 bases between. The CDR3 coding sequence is TGTGCCAGCACCGCCAGGGGGGTTAACACCGGGGAGCTGTTTTTT. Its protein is CASTARGVNTGELFF.

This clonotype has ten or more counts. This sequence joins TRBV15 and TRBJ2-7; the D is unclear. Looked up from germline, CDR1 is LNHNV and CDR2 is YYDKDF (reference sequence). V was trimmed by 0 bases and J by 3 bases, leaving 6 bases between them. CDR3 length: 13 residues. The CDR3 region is CATSRDPGYEQYF. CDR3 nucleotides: TGTGCCACCAGCAGAGATCCGGGCTACGAGCAGTACTTC.

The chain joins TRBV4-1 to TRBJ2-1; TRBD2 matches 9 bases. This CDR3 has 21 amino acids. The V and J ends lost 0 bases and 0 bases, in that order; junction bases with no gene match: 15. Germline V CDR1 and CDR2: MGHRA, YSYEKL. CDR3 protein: CASSQDPSVVAGVSSYNEQFF. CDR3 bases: TGCGCCAGCAGCCAAGACCCCTCGGTGGTAGCGGGGGTAAGCTCCTACAATGAGCAGTTCTTC.

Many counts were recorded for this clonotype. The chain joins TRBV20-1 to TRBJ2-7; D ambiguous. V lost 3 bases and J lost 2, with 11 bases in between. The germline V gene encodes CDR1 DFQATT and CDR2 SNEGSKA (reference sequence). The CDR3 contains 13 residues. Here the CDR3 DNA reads TGCAGTGCTAGTCCCGGGCGGCCCTACGAGCAGTACTTC. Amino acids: CSASPGRPYEQYF.

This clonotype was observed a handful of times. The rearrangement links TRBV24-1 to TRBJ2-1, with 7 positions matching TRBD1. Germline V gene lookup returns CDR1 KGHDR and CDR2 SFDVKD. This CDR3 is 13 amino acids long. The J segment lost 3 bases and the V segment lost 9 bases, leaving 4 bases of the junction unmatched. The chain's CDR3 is CATGTELYNEQFF. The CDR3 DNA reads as TGTGCCACCGGGACAGAACTCTACAATGAGCAGTTCTTC.

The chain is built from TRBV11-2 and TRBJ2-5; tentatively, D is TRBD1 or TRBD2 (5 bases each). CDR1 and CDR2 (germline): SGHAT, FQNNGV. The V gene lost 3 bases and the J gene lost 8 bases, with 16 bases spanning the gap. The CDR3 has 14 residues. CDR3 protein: CASSFLGGQGTQYF. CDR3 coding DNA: TGTGCCAGCAGCTTTTTGGGCGGGCAGGGCACCCAGTACTTC. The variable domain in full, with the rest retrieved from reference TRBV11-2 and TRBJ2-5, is EAGVAQSPRYKIIEKRQSVAFWCNPISGHATLYWYQQILGQGPKLLIQFQNNGVVDDSQLPKDRFSAERLKGVDSTLKIQPAKLEDSAVYLCASSFLGGQGTQYFGPGTRLLVL.

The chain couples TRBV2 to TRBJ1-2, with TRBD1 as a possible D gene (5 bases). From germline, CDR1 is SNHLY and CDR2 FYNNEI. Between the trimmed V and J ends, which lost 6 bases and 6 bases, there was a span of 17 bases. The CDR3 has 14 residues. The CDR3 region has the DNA TGTGCCAGCAGATACGGGGATCCGGGGGATGGCTACACCTTC. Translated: CASRYGDPGDGYTF.

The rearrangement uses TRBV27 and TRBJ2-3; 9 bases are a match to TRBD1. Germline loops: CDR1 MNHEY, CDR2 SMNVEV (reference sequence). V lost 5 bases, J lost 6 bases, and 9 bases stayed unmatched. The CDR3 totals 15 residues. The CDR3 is CASSKRDRAGDTQYF. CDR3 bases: TGTGCCAGCAGTAAACGGGACAGGGCCGGCGATACGCAGTATTTT.

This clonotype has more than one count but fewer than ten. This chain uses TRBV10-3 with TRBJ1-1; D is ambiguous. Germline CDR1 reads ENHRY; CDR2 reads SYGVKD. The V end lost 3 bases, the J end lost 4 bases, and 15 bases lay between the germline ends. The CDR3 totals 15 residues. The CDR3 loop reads CAISDHDGRLTEAFF. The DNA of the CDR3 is TGTGCCATCAGTGACCATGACGGACGGCTCACTGAAGCTTTCTTT.

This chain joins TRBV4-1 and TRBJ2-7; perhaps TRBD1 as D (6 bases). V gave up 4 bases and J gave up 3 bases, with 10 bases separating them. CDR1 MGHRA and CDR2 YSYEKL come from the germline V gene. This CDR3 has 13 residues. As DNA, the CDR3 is TGCGCCAGCAGCCCGTCAGGGGACTACGAGCAGTACTTC. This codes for CASSPSGDYEQYF.

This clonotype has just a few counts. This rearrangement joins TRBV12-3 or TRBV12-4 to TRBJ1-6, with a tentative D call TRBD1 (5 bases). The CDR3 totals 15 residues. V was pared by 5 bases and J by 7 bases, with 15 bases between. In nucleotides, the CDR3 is TGTGCCAGCAGTCCAGACAGTAATTGGAATTCACCCCTCCACTTT. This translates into CASSPDSNWNSPLHF.

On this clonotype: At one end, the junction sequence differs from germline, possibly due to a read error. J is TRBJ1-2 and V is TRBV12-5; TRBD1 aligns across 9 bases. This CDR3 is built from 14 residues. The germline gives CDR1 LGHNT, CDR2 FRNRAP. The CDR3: CACGLTGGAYGYTF. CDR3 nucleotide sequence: TGTGCTTGTGGTCTTACAGGGGGCGCCTATGGCTACACCTTC. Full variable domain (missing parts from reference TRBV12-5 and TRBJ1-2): DARVTQTPRHKVTEMGQEVTMRCQPILGHNTVFWYRQTMMQGLELLAYFRNRAPLDDSGMPKDRFSAEMPDATLATLKIQPSEPRDSAVYFCACGLTGGAYGYTFGSGTRLTVV.

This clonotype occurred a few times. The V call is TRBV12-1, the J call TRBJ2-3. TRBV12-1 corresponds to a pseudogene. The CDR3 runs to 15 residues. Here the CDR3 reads CASSFAGFYTDTQYF. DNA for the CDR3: TGTGCCAGCAGCTTTGCAGGATTCTACACAGATACGCAGTATTTT.

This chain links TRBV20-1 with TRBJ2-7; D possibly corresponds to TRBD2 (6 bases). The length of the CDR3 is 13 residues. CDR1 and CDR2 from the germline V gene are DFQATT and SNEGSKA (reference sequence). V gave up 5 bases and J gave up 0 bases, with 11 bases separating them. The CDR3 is CSAQTSSSYEQYF. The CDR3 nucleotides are TGCAGTGCTCAGACTAGTAGCTCCTACGAGCAGTACTTC.

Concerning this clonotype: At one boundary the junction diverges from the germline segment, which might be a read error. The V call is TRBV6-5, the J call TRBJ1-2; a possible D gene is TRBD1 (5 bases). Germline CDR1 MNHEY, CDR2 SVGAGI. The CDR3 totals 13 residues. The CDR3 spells CASTPGGNYGCTF. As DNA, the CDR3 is TGTGCCAGCACGCCGGGGGGAAACTATGGCTGCACCTTC.

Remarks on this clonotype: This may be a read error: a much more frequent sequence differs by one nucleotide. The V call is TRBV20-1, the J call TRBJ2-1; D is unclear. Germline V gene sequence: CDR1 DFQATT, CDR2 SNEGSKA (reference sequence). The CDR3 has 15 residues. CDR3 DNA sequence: TGCAGTGCTAGAGATAGTGGAAGCTCCCACAATGAGCAGTTCTTC. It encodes CSARDSGSSHNEQFF.

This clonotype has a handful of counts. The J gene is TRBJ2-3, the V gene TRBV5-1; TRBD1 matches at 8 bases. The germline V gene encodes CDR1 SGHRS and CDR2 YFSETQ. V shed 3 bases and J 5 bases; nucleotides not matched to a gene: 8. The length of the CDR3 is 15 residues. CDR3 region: CASSSLRTGQDTQYF. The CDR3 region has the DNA TGCGCCAGCAGCTCGCTCCGGACAGGGCAAGATACGCAGTATTTT.